This entry features one T cell receptor (beta chain) sequence. These data originate in a study of blood T cell repertoires in COVID-19. For the study at large: Whether acute or convalescent, the COVID-19 samples came from the United States, Italy and Spain.

Some clones are missing from TCRdb's copy, which holds only in-frame ones; the method was immunoSEQ multiplex PCR. There are 150,000 to 200,000 clones in the sample; approximately 92% occur only once, and 3.5% to 5% lies in the top ten. This CDR3 has 14 amino acids. V lost 0 bases and J 3 bases, leaving 9 bases between the germline ends. CDR1 and CDR2 (germline): GTSNPN, SVGIG (reference sequence). This receptor was identified in a woman between 45 and 65 years old with acute or convalescent COVID-19. The chain carries TRBV30 and TRBJ1-5; D uncertain. Sequenced material: peripheral blood. The CDR3 is CAWSVGRFNQPQHF. The CDR3 region has the DNA TGTGCCTGGAGTGTAGGGAGATTCAATCAGCCCCAGCATTTT.